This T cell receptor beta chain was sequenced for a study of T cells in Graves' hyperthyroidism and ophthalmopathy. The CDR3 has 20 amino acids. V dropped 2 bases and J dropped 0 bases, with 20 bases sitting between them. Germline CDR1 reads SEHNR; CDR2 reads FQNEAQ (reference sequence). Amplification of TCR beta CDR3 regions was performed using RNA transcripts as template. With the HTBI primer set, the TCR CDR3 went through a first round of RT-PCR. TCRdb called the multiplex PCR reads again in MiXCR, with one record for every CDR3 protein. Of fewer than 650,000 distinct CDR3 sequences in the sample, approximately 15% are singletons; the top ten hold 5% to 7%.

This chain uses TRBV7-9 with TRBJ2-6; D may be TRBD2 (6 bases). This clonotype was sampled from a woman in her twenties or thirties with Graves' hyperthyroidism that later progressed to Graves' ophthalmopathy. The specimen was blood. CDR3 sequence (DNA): TGTGCCAGCAGCTTACTCTTTGACAATGGGGAGGTCTCTGGGGCCAACGTCCTGACTTTC. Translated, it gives CASSLLFDNGEVSGANVLTF. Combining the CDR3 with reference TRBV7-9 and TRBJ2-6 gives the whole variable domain DTGVSQNPRHKITKRGQNVTFRCDPISEHNRLYWYRQTLGQGPEFLTYFQNEAQLEKSRLLSDRFSAERPKGSFSTLEIQRTEQGDSAMYLCASSLLFDNGEVSGANVLTFGAGSRLTVL.